The 11 T cell receptor beta chains listed next were all sequenced from one sample in a study of cytomegalovirus exposure and HLA in healthy donors. PCR primers comprised 60 Vbeta and 13 Jbeta primers. Profiled with immunoSEQ multiplex PCR; TCRdb holds only in-frame clones, not every one. The data show 180,000 or so clones, 65% to 80% seen once. The sample was PBMCs. Every receptor here comes from a woman in her twenties or thirties in good health and CMV-seropositive.

This clone was recorded a few times. The rearrangement uses TRBV4-1 and TRBJ2-7, with D maybe TRBD1 (5 bases). Trimming pared 1 base from V and 2 bases from J, leaving 6 bases between. The CDR3 has 13 residues. In germline, CDR1 is MGHRA, CDR2 YSYEKL. The CDR3 spells CASSQGQTYEQYF. The DNA for the CDR3 is TGCGCCAGCAGCCAAGGACAGACCTACGAGCAGTACTTC.

The sample holds a few counts of this clone. The genes are TRBV7-8 and TRBJ1-1, with D maybe TRBD1 (5 bases). The CDR3 loop spans 13 amino acids. Germline CDR1 reads SGHVS; CDR2 reads FQNEAQ. Trimming shortened V by 3 bases and J by 5 bases, and 10 bases separated the two germline ends. The DNA for the CDR3 is TGTGCCAGCAGCTTTCGGGGGGGTACTGAAGCTTTCTTT. Translating gives CASSFRGGTEAFF.

This chain uses TRBV11-2 with TRBJ2-3; possibly TRBD2 for D (5 bases). The V gene's germline CDR1 is SGHAT and CDR2 FQNNGV. The CDR3 runs to 14 residues. V was trimmed by 4 bases and J by 6 bases, leaving 14 bases between them. This CDR3 is CASSSSPGRDTQYF. In DNA form, the CDR3 reads TGTGCCAGCAGCTCCTCTCCGGGAAGGGATACGCAGTATTTT.

The CDR3 loop is CASREEQGANSPLHF. The CDR3 nucleotides are TGTGCCAGCAGAGAGGAACAGGGGGCGAATTCACCCCTCCACTTT. The chain joins TRBV11-1 to TRBJ1-6; 9 nucleotides line up with TRBD1. J gave up 7 bases and V 6 bases, and 7 bases lay outside the gene matches. The CDR3 sequence is 15 residues long. Germline CDR1 reads SGHAT; CDR2 reads FQDESV (reference sequence).

This clone was observed a handful of times. The chain employs TRBV5-6 and TRBJ1-3; D remains ambiguous. V dropped 1 base and J dropped 0 bases, with 11 bases sitting between them. The length of the CDR3 is 16 residues. The V gene's germline CDR1 is SGHDT and CDR2 YYEEEE. CDR3 sequence reads: CASSLYVMSSGNTIYF. The DNA for the CDR3 is TGTGCCAGCAGCTTGTACGTGATGAGCTCTGGAAACACCATATATTTT. Supplemented by reference TRBV5-6 and TRBJ1-3, the full variable domain reads DAGVTQSPTHLIKTRGQQVTLRCSPKSGHDTVSWYQQALGQGPQFIFQYYEEEERQRGNFPDRFSGHQFPNYSSELNVNALLLGDSALYLCASSLYVMSSGNTIYFGEGSWLTVV.

The chain combines TRBV11-3 with TRBJ2-2, with D maybe TRBD1 (5 bases). V was trimmed by 5 bases and J by 1 base, leaving 8 bases between them. The CDR3 covers 14 residues. Germline CDR1 is SGHNT and CDR2 is YENEEA. In DNA form, the CDR3 reads TGTGCCAGCAGCCCCGACAGGAACACCGGGGAGCTGTTTTTT. This gives the protein CASSPDRNTGELFF.

This chain joins TRBV11-3 and TRBJ2-5, with 13 bases lining up with TRBD2. This CDR3 spans 15 amino acids. Germline V gives CDR1 SGHNT, CDR2 YENEEA. J gave up 4 bases and V 4 bases, and 3 bases lay outside the gene matches. The chain's CDR3 is CASSSRTSGGETQYF. As DNA, the CDR3 is TGTGCCAGCAGCTCTCGGACTAGCGGGGGAGAGACCCAGTACTTC.

This rearrangement joins TRBV27 to TRBJ2-7; the D is unclear. Germline V CDR1 and CDR2: MNHEY, SMNVEV (reference sequence). CDR3 length: 16 residues. Trimming took off 4 bases at V and 2 bases at J, with 18 bases between the two ends. CDR3 in amino acids: CASSSYYIQSPYEQYF. The CDR3 DNA reads as TGTGCCAGCAGTTCCTATTACATACAGTCCCCCTACGAGCAGTACTTC.

The CDR3 loop reads CASSSPRGGQVEQFF. The CDR3 DNA reads TGTGCCAGCAGCTCCCCCCGGGGGGGCCAGGTTGAGCAGTTCTTC. V gene TRBV11-2 combines with J gene TRBJ2-1, with 8 bases fitting TRBD2. This CDR3 is built from 15 residues. Germline CDR1 reads SGHAT; CDR2 reads FQNNGV. Losses at the gene ends were 4 bases for V and 9 bases for J; bases not matched to a gene: 11.

CDR3 in amino acids: CASSSQGTGELFF. CDR3 nucleotides: TGCGCCAGCAGTTCCCAGGGCACCGGGGAGCTGTTTTTT. V is TRBV5-1 and J is TRBJ2-2, with D tentatively TRBD1 (5 bases). This CDR3 spans 13 amino acids. V was shortened by 5 bases and J by 4 bases, with 9 bases between the two germline ends. The germline V gene encodes CDR1 SGHRS and CDR2 YFSETQ.

The chain has TRBV20-1 and TRBJ1-4; D uncertain. Trimming removed 6 bases from V and 7 bases from J, with 9 bases in between. Germline V gene sequence: CDR1 DFQATT, CDR2 SNEGSKA (reference sequence). This CDR3 spans 11 amino acids. CDR3 nucleotide sequence: TGCAGTGCAACGCGGGGTGAAAAACTGTTTTTT. Residues: CSATRGEKLFF.